This entry describes one T cell receptor (beta chain). This clonotype was detected a few times. It has no known antigen specificity. Per-base quality was not reported, and no clone a single base away is much larger than it. Taken with the paper, the label for time point translates to: pre-sensitization, week 0. In light of the paper, this sample's treatment or condition label describes: therapeutic diphenylcyclopropenone sensitization with weekly scalp DPC. At each patch-test visit, blood was drawn before the patch test was applied. Patients were eligible if aged 18 to 70, diagnosed with alopecia and judged suitable for DPC therapy, and pregnant patients were excluded. Total RNA was isolated from unfractionated whole blood collected in Tempus Blood RNA tubes. The library was made by RACE. The sequencing machine was a NextSeq 500. Library preparation attached unique molecular identifiers to individual cDNA molecules for quantitative, reproducible TCR counting. From each blood RNA sample, both TCR alpha and TCR beta chains were sequenced. As for the original processing: The median number of TCRs per sample was around 100,000, ranging from about 20,000 to 690,600. The Decombinator software suite was used to annotate the V, J and CDR3 of the TCR reads. For the PS versus PT1 abundance plots, all samples were subsampled to the same number of TCRs (28,000). Expanded TCRs were defined as absent before sensitization and observed at least eight times at the 2-week time point. TCRdb reprocessed the public reads (quality trimming at Q25 with fastp, clone calling with MiXCR) and kept in-frame beta chains. Merged by CDR3 protein, the rows form single entries marked with the most common genes and DNA. The V and J calls and clone size come from TCRdb's table, not from the authors' own analysis. Counted in this sample were 120,000 or so distinct CDR3 sequences; roughly 13% of them appeared once. The ten largest clones capture around 3% of the sample.

These data originate in a study of human T cells and chemical hapten exposure (dated by TCRdb to the early 2020s). Looking at the study overall: For sensitization, 2% DPC in acetone was applied to a 2 cm by 2 cm area of upper inner arm skin. Twenty-nine alopecia patients gave blood for TCR sequencing at one to four time points (pre-sensitization, 2, 6 and 24 weeks). The mostly female patient cohort included alopecia areata with under or over 50% scalp involvement, alopecia totalis and alopecia universalis. Patient blood was sampled pre-sensitization (week 0) and at 2, 6 and about 24 weeks after DPC sensitization. Patch testing on the upper back used Finn chambers containing 0.01% DPC, with scoring done after 6 days according to International Contact Dermatitis Research Group standards. The libraries were sequenced as a pool, and the TCR yield per sample differed mostly because of small variations in library volumes within the pool. This study followed changes in the peripheral blood TCR repertoire in vivo during primary and secondary sensitization of alopecia patients to the hapten diphenylcyclopropenone (DPC). Throughout the study period of 20 to 25 weeks, patients also received therapeutic DPC doses to the scalp every week.

General conclusions and limits of the study: Alopecia, a presumed autoimmune disease, was present in all patients, so the immune response of the patients might differ from that of healthy individuals. DPC sensitization did not change the number of TCRs with a frequency above 1 in 1000, and there was no evidence of changes in global repertoire structure. Repeated subsampling changed both the strength of the expansion versus patch-test correlation and the threshold at which that correlation became significant. Patch test score correlated positively with the number of PT1 expanded TCRs, reaching significance at thresholds 8, 16 and 32 but not at 4. Compared with pre-sensitization or healthy control sets, expanded TCRs formed significantly more large CDR3 similarity clusters, which is consistent with antigen-driven responses.

The CDR3 measures 15 amino acids from cysteine to phenylalanine. The retained sequence is limited to the CDR3, 45 bases, with the frame set at the first base. From the germline V gene (reference sequence), CDR1 is LGHDT and CDR2 is YNNKEL. Compared with germline, V lacks 0 bases and J lacks 0 bases; bases without a gene match: 2. This receptor was identified in a woman aged 18-29 years with alopecia areata. Some clones in this sample may be carry-over from other donors' samples. The sample in question was whole blood, obtained in connection with sensitization to the hapten diphenylcyclopropenone (DPC). The chain is assembled from TRBV3-1 and TRBJ2-7, with 7 middle bases fitting TRBD2. The DNA is as follows: TGTGCCAGCAGCCAAGAAGCGGGGAGCTCCTACGAGCAGTACTTC. Translated, this is CASSQEAGSSYEQYF.